Listed here are 22 T cell receptor beta chains from one sample, sequenced in a study of shared clonotypes between healthy human individuals. Clones were sequenced by immunoSEQ multiplex PCR, and TCRdb holds only the in-frame ones, with some missing. The sample yields more than 450,000 clones, 70% to 80% seen once. The specimen was PBMCs. These receptors were obtained from a middle-aged woman in good health. Some clones in this sample may be carry-over from other donors' samples.

The count of this clone is one. This chain connects TRBV4-2 to TRBJ1-1; no firm D call. From germline, CDR1 is LGHNA and CDR2 YNFKEQ. The CDR3 is 14 amino acids. The V gene lost 5 bases and the J gene lost 1 base, with 11 bases spanning the gap. Here the CDR3 reads CASSFSTGNTEAFF. DNA of the CDR3: TGTGCCAGCAGCTTCTCTACGGGGAACACTGAAGCTTTCTTT.

This sequence joins TRBV9 and TRBJ2-1; no firm D call. The CDR3 has 15 amino acids. The germline gives CDR1 SGDLS, CDR2 YYNGEE. V was shortened by 4 bases and J by 3 bases, with 14 bases between the two germline ends. CDR3 residues: CASSLEGQLYNEQFF. CDR3 bases: TGTGCCAGCAGCCTCGAAGGGCAGCTCTACAATGAGCAGTTCTTC.

The J gene is TRBJ2-7, the V gene TRBV10-1, with 10 positions matching TRBD2. Germline CDR1 is WNHNN and CDR2 is SYGVQD (reference sequence). This CDR3 contains 16 residues. Unmatched junction bases numbered 17, after V lost 6 bases and J lost 9 bases. The CDR3 reads CASSPLSGTSETGQYF. The DNA for the CDR3 is TGCGCCAGCAGCCCACTTTCCGGGACTAGCGAAACGGGGCAGTACTTC.

V and J are TRBV6-4 and TRBJ2-1; 7 nucleotides agree with TRBD2. The V segment lost 0 bases and the J segment 3 bases; nucleotides outside the gene matches: 5. Germline-derived CDR1 and CDR2 are MRHNA and SNTAGT. The CDR3 sequence is 16 residues long. The CDR3 DNA reads TGTGCCAGCAGTGACTCAGGGGCGGGAGACTACAATGAGCAGTTCTTC. Protein product: CASSDSGAGDYNEQFF.

This chain connects TRBV5-3 to TRBJ2-1; 8 bases match TRBD1. TRBV5-3 is an ORF; its function is uncertain. The CDR3 loop spans 18 amino acids. V lost 0 bases, J lost 2 bases, and 10 bases stayed unmatched. CDR3 region: CARSLAPRRGRPYNEQFF. CDR3 nucleotide sequence: TGTGCCAGAAGCTTGGCCCCCCGCAGGGGGCGCCCCTACAATGAGCAGTTCTTC.

V usage is TRBV10-2 and J usage is TRBJ2-6; 7 bases agree with TRBD1. The CDR3 has 17 residues. V lost 0 bases to trimming and J lost 2 bases; unmatched junction nucleotides: 4. The germline V gene encodes CDR1 WSHSY and CDR2 SAAADI. The DNA of the CDR3 is TGCGCCAGCAGTGAGTCGAGAGGGGGCGCTGGGGCCAACGTCCTGACTTTC. This codes for CASSESRGGAGANVLTF.

The chain links TRBV28 to TRBJ2-7; 7 nucleotides line up with TRBD2. Losses at the gene ends were 7 bases for V and 0 bases for J; bases not matched to a gene: 12. The CDR3 has 16 amino acids. Germline assignment: CDR1 MDHEN and CDR2 SYDVKM. The DNA of the CDR3 is TGTGCCAGCACAGAGGGAGGGCCAATCTTCTCCTACGAGCAGTACTTC. Its protein is CASTEGGPIFSYEQYF.

This chain uses TRBV2 with TRBJ2-5, with D possibly called TRBD1 or TRBD2 (5 bases each). The J call is uncertain, as TRBJ2-7 better fits the DNA end. Germline CDR1 and CDR2: SNHLY and FYNNEI. The CDR3 sequence is 11 residues long. The CDR3 DNA reads TGTGCCAGCGCGAGGGGCTACGAGCAGTACTTC. Translating gives CASARGYEQYF.

V and J are TRBV28 and TRBJ2-2; 10 nucleotides match TRBD2. The length of the CDR3 is 16 residues. V was pared by 4 bases and J by 4 bases, with 6 bases of the junction left unmatched. From germline, CDR1 is MDHEN and CDR2 SYDVKM. The CDR3 here is CASSSSGGLGTGELFF. For the CDR3, the DNA is TGTGCCAGCAGTTCTAGCGGGGGCTTGGGCACCGGGGAGCTGTTTTTT.

This rearrangement joins TRBV28 to TRBJ2-7; D is unclear. The V and J ends lost 7 bases and 2 bases respectively, with 9 bases between them. This CDR3 region has 12 residues. CDR1 and CDR2 (germline): MDHEN, SYDVKM. Here the CDR3 DNA reads TGTGCCAGCATTGCAGGAGCCTACGAGCAGTACTTC. It yields the protein CASIAGAYEQYF.

The chain joins TRBV19 to TRBJ2-6; D is possibly TRBD2 (6 bases). Germline-derived CDR1 and CDR2 are LNHDA and SQIVND (reference sequence). There are 16 residues in the CDR3. Trimming stripped 9 bases from V and 0 bases from J, with 15 bases between. CDR3 protein: CASLPRGYSGANVLTF. Here the CDR3 DNA reads TGTGCCAGCCTCCCCCGGGGGTACTCTGGGGCCAACGTCCTGACTTTC.

The rearrangement links TRBV7-3 to TRBJ2-5, with D maybe TRBD2 (6 bases). V lost 1 base, J lost 4 bases, and 13 bases lay in between. The CDR3 length is 15 residues. Germline CDR1 and CDR2: SGHTA and FQGTGA. The CDR3 is CASSLIGSRGETQYF. The CDR3 coding sequence is TGTGCCAGCAGCTTAATCGGGAGTCGGGGAGAGACCCAGTACTTC.

The V and J genes are TRBV28 and TRBJ1-2; tentatively, D is TRBD1 (6 bases). The V end was cut by 7 bases, the J end by 3 bases, with 15 bases between. CDR1 is MDHEN and CDR2 is SYDVKM in the germline V gene. This CDR3 region has 14 residues. CDR3: CASTRGGQDYGYTF. CDR3 nucleotide sequence: TGTGCCAGCACCCGGGGGGGGCAGGACTATGGCTACACCTTC.

This clone was seen a few times. The gene calls are TRBV5-6 and TRBJ1-1, with 7 bases matching TRBD1. The junction had 4 bases not matched to a gene; V was cut back by 1 base and J by 1 base. The germline V gene encodes CDR1 SGHDT and CDR2 YYEEEE. The length of the CDR3 is 15 residues. CDR3 nucleotide sequence: TGTGCCAGCAGCTTGAGTGACAGGGAGAACACTGAAGCTTTCTTT. It encodes CASSLSDRENTEAFF.

This chain uses TRBV11-2 with TRBJ1-1; D ambiguous. Germline loops: CDR1 SGHAT, CDR2 FQNNGV. The CDR3 is made up of 14 amino acids. Trimming pared 0 bases from V and 11 bases from J, leaving 16 bases between. The CDR3 reads CASSLDHGGRPAFF. The CDR3 DNA follows: TGTGCCAGCAGCTTAGATCACGGTGGCAGGCCCGCTTTCTTT.

This chain uses TRBV7-3 with TRBJ1-2; TRBD1 matches at 7 bases. Germline V gene lookup returns CDR1 SGHTA and CDR2 FQGTGA. Trimming removed 5 bases from V and 8 bases from J; junction bases left unmatched: 14. This CDR3 contains 15 residues. The CDR3 loop reads CASSVSRDSKEGYTF. The CDR3 bases are TGTGCCAGCAGCGTAAGCCGGGACAGTAAGGAGGGCTACACCTTC.

This clone was counted between two and nine times. The chain employs TRBV7-2 and TRBJ1-5; TRBD1 matches at 8 bases. The CDR3 is 15 amino acids. Germline assignment: CDR1 SGHTA and CDR2 FQGNSA. The ends lost 5 bases at V and 0 bases at J; junction bases unmatched: 3. CDR3 sequence reads: CASSEQGGSNQPQHF. The CDR3 nucleotides read TGTGCCAGCAGCGAACAGGGGGGTAGCAATCAGCCCCAGCATTTT. Filled out from reference TRBV7-2 and TRBJ1-5, the complete variable domain reads GAGVSQSPSNKVTEKGKDVELRCDPISGHTALYWYRQSLGQGLEFLIYFQGNSAPDKSGLPSDRFSAERTGGSVSTLTIQRTQQEDSAVYLCASSEQGGSNQPQHFGDGTRLSIL.

The V call is TRBV7-3, the J call TRBJ2-1; no reliable D call. The CDR3 length is 13 residues. Germline-derived CDR1 and CDR2 are SGHTA and FQGTGA. With 2 bases removed from V and 10 bases from J, the gap between germline ends came to 12 bases. CDR3: CASSLSVWGEQFF. The CDR3 DNA reads TGTGCCAGCAGCTTATCGGTGTGGGGAGAGCAGTTCTTC.

This clone was detected only once. V and J are TRBV30 and TRBJ1-2, with a possible D match to TRBD1 (5 bases). This CDR3 has 14 amino acids. V was cut by 0 bases and J by 0 bases, with 8 bases left in between. Looked up from germline, CDR1 is GTSNPN and CDR2 is SVGIG (reference sequence). The CDR3 reads CAWSVGGANYGYTF. The CDR3 nucleotides are TGTGCCTGGAGTGTTGGGGGGGCTAACTATGGCTACACCTTC. Together with reference TRBV30 and TRBJ1-2, the CDR3 gives the full variable domain: SQTIHQWPATLVQPVGSPLSLECTVEGTSNPNLYWYRQAAGRGLQLLFYSVGIGQISSEVPQNLSASRPQDRQFILSSKKLLLSDSGFYLCAWSVGGANYGYTFGSGTRLTVV.

This clone was counted between two and nine times. The V call is TRBV5-1, the J call TRBJ1-5, with 10 bases that match TRBD1. Germline V gene lookup returns CDR1 SGHRS and CDR2 YFSETQ. This CDR3 comprises 15 residues. V lost 0 bases to trimming and J lost 5 bases; unmatched junction nucleotides: 2. CDR3 loop: CASSLGTGGDQPQHF. DNA for the CDR3: TGCGCCAGCAGCTTGGGGACAGGGGGGGATCAGCCCCAGCATTTT.

The chain employs TRBV7-2 and TRBJ1-1; possibly TRBD1 for D (6 bases). V shed 5 bases and J shed 7 bases, with 11 bases lying between them. Germline values: CDR1 SGHTA, CDR2 FQGNSA. The CDR3 extends over 12 amino acids. The CDR3 DNA is TGTGCCAGCAGCCCGGACAGAGATGAAGCTTTCTTT. It is translated as CASSPDRDEAFF.

V and J are TRBV12-5 and TRBJ2-2; no firm D call. This CDR3 is built from 16 residues. Germline V gives CDR1 LGHNT, CDR2 FRNRAP. V was clipped by 5 bases and J by 3 bases, with 16 bases between them. The CDR3 loop is CASGISSGSDTGELFF. CDR3 nucleotide sequence: TGTGCTAGTGGTATCTCGTCCGGGTCGGACACCGGGGAGCTGTTTTTT.